This paragraph covers one TCR beta chain sequence. Its specificity is not known. The protocol was immunoSEQ multiplex PCR, while the TCRdb copy is restricted to in-frame clones and leaves out a portion. Here the sample spans fewer than 150,000 clones, about 90% being singletons. The CDR3 consists of 13 residues. The V gene lost 0 bases and the J gene lost 6 bases, with 6 bases spanning the gap. CDR1 and CDR2 from the germline V gene are SGHAT and FQNNGV. This sample is part of a study of T cell responses to AZD1222 COVID-19 vaccine. Overall study results and limits: Two doses of AZD1222 preceded a rise in Spike-specific TCR breadth and depth. With dominance at 160-218 and 743-854, vaccine-associated CD4 TCRs spanned spike.

The clonotype was recovered from an adult in good health. The sample here was peripheral blood, taken on day 0 of AZD1222 vaccination. The V call is TRBV11-2, the J call TRBJ2-1; D gene ambiguous. CDR3 in DNA: TGTGCCAGCAGCTTAGAGAGTTTCAATGAGCAGTTCTTC. Translating gives CASSLESFNEQFF.